These T cell receptor beta chains were read from a single sample in a study of metastatic and nonmetastatic thyroid tumors. TCRdb ran MiXCR on the PCR reads. The table includes just over 70,000 clones, roughly 18% detected once. Sequenced: blood. The origin of the receptors is a female donor with papillary thyroid cancer or a benign thyroid nodule (not recorded which). Some clones in this sample may be carry-over from other donors' samples. CDR3s leave out the opening cysteine and the closing phenylalanine or tryptophan. Each record gives: J gene, V gene, CDR3 protein.

TRBJ2-7,TRBV12-3/TRBV12-4,ASSPSTGDYEQY
TRBJ1-6,TRBV6-2/TRBV6-3,AGGGQENSPLH
TRBJ2-2,TRBV6-2/TRBV6-3,VISRDRGNTGELF
TRBJ2-7,TRBV6-5,AGSYGAGLGDGQY
TRBJ2-1,TRBV7-3,ASSRGATNEQF
TRBJ2-7,TRBV5-4,ASTYRGAGGPGEQY
TRBJ2-2,TRBV6-4,ASSVRTRGNTGELF
TRBJ1-1,TRBV18,ASSPDRTNTEAF
TRBJ2-5,TRBV6-1,ASRGPLEYQETQY
TRBJ2-7,TRBV20-1,SASEGTYEQY
TRBJ2-7,TRBV6-2/TRBV6-3,ASSYGQIYEQY
TRBJ1-5,TRBV19,ASGIQVNQPQH
TRBJ2-3,TRBV2,ASSPDSLKTQY
TRBJ1-2,TRBV5-1,ASSPGTDNYGYT
TRBJ1-6,TRBV27,ASSGQGYSPLH
TRBJ1-1,TRBV18,ASRPPRGSYGTEAF
TRBJ1-1,TRBV10-1,ASSPLGQTVTEAF
TRBJ2-5,TRBV12-3/TRBV12-4,ATSAPGVETQY
TRBJ1-6,TRBV6-4,ASSDSCFGSPLH
TRBJ2-1,TRBV20-1,SARGLGLSLSYNEQF
TRBJ1-6,TRBV6-5,ASSYDRNNSPLH
TRBJ1-5,TRBV28,ASSSQDPNQPQH
TRBJ2-3,TRBV6-1,VSRGGSGRPTDTQY
TRBJ2-7,TRBV5-1,ASSPRLAGGYSYEQY
TRBJ1-3,TRBV2,ASRDGVSGNTIY
TRBJ1-4,TRBV15,ATIRDRGLEKLL
TRBJ2-1,TRBV7-9,ASSLVQREQF
TRBJ2-1,TRBV20-1,CGSSYNEQF
TRBJ2-3,TRBV10-1,ASSEGTGDTDTQY
TRBJ1-4,TRBV6-1,ASSSPGTGIEKLF
TRBJ2-3,TRBV24-1,ATSDYTTRGSGTDTQY
TRBJ1-3,TRBV5-1,ASRRQTGSGNTIY
TRBJ2-1,TRBV20-1,SVWGRNEQF
TRBJ2-7,TRBV20-1,SAHPQGNSYEQY
TRBJ1-1,TRBV19,ASSMDTEAF
TRBJ2-5,TRBV12-3/TRBV12-4,ASSRTGFETQY
TRBJ1-5,TRBV6-1,ASSSGVNQPQH
TRBJ1-1,TRBV20-1,SAAYTGTEAF